This passage covers 5 T cell receptor beta chains from one sample sequenced in a study of Ad26.COV2.S vaccination and SARS-CoV-2 variants. Specified treatment: approximately 18 received Ad26.COV2.S at low or high dose, single or two shots; 5 received placebo; per-sample allocation not given. Samples analyzed were those drawn on day 63 after the first vaccine or placebo injection. Produced via immunoSEQ multiplex PCR; TCRdb's table is partial and in-frame only. Among about 400,000 clones listed, roughly 80% were seen once. The sample was peripheral blood, taken in a trial of Ad26.COV2.S vaccine versus placebo. These receptors all stem from a person aged 18 to 65 who received the Ad26.COV2.S COVID-19 vaccine or a placebo.

The CDR3 nucleotides read TGTGCCAGCAGTCCACGGACAGGGGGTACTGAAGCTTTCTTT. Its protein product is CASSPRTGGTEAFF. The chain has TRBV11-3 and TRBJ1-1; 10 nucleotides match TRBD1. The CDR3 contains 14 residues. Germline CDR1 SGHNT, CDR2 YENEEA. The V segment lost 6 bases and the J segment 5 bases; nucleotides outside the gene matches: 6.

This clone occurred a few times. The CDR3 DNA follows: TGTGCCAGCAGTTTATCGGGTGGGGGTTACGAGCAGTACTTC. Translation gives CASSLSGGGYEQYF. The V gene is TRBV27, the J gene TRBJ2-7, with D perhaps assigned TRBD1 or TRBD2 (5 bases each). This CDR3 is 14 amino acids long. Germline loops: CDR1 MNHEY, CDR2 SMNVEV (reference sequence). V lost 0 bases and J 4 bases, leaving 10 bases between the germline ends.

This chain joins TRBV30 and TRBJ2-5, with TRBD2 identical over 7 bases. Trimming took 2 bases from V and 2 from J; bases not matched to a gene: 14. The CDR3 covers 17 residues. Germline lookup yields CDR1 GTSNPN and CDR2 SVGIG (reference sequence). CDR3 region: CAWSPPGGLGPQETQYF. CDR3 nucleotide sequence: TGTGCCTGGAGTCCACCCGGGGGGTTAGGTCCACAAGAGACCCAGTACTTC.

The rearrangement joins TRBV12-3 or TRBV12-4 to TRBJ2-1; no firm D call. The CDR3 contains 12 residues. Trimming took 6 bases from V and 3 from J, leaving 6 bases between them. The CDR3: CASSTDYNEQFF. Here the CDR3 DNA reads TGTGCCAGCAGCACCGACTACAATGAGCAGTTCTTC.

In DNA form, the CDR3 reads TGTGCCAGCAGTTGGTATCAGGGGAACTATGGCTACACCTTC. Translating gives CASSWYQGNYGYTF. The rearrangement uses TRBV28 and TRBJ1-2, with D possibly being TRBD1 (6 bases). The germline gives CDR1 MDHEN, CDR2 SYDVKM. The V end was cut by 4 bases, the J end by 2 bases, with 11 bases between. There are 14 residues in the CDR3.